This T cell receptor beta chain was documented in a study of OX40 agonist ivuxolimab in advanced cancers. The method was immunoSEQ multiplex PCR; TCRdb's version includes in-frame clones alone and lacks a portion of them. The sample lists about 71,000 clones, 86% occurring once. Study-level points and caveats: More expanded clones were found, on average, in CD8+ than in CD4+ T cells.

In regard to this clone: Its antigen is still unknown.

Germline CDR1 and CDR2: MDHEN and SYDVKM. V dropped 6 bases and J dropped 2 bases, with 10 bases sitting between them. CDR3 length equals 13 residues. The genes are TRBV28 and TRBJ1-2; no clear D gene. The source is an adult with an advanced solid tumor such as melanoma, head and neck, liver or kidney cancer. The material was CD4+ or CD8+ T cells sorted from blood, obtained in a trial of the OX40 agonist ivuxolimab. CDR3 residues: CASRLNLNYGYTF. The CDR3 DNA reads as TGTGCCAGCAGACTCAACCTCAACTATGGCTACACCTTC.